The sequence of this T cell receptor beta chain was determined in a study of graft-versus-host responses after intestinal transplantation (dated by TCRdb to 2020 to 2022). Regarding the study in general: Recipients received multivisceral, liver-intestinal, or isolated intestinal transplants. Bulk TCR-beta CDR3 sequencing was used to track graft-versus-host and host-versus-graft alloreactive T cell clones in the graft, circulation and bone marrow after intestinal transplantation. A cohort of about two dozen intestinal transplant recipients, including one retransplant, was enrolled, and a few patients lacking pretransplant specimens were excluded. A peak of at least 4% donor T cells among recipient peripheral blood mononuclear cells was the definition used for donor T cell macrochimerism. Rather than being sequenced by the commercial service, samples from a few later patients were sequenced in-house on an Illumina MiSeq and processed with MiXCR. All recipients received anti-thymocyte globulin induction followed by maintenance tacrolimus and steroids for roughly 3 years. Alloreactive clones were identified by sequencing pre-transplant mixed lymphocyte reaction products and comparing these products with unstimulated pre-transplant donor and recipient T cells.

With respect to this clone: Its antigen specificity is not known. The sample holds no much larger clone one base away, and base qualities are not on file.

The time point tag for this specimen amounts to: cells obtained before transplantation from donor or recipient. CD3+CD4+ and CD3+CD8+ populations were FACS-sorted from unstimulated pre-transplant donor and recipient cells taken from spleen or lymph nodes. The CDR3 covers 16 residues, taking in both the cysteine and the phenylalanine. The only DNA kept is the CDR3, 48 bases in frame from the first base. V drops 3 bases and J drops 1 base, leaving 16 bases in between. CDR1 and CDR2 are read off the germline V gene as MDHEN and SYDVKM. The protocol used for the library was the immunoSEQ multiplex PCR assay. In most patients, genomic DNA was isolated using the Qiagen DNeasy Blood and Tissue Kit and sent frozen to Adaptive Biotechnologies for TCR sequencing. Adaptive Biotechnologies carried out high-throughput TCR-beta CDR3 sequencing of genomic DNA for most patients. Regarding the original processing steps: Adaptive's ImmunoSEQ software supplied the TCR sequencing data for 18 patients, while MiXCR and VDJtools were used to process three other patients. To correct CD4 versus CD8 sorting errors, sequences present in both subsets at a frequency ratio below 5:1 were removed. CDR3 nucleotide sequences shared by donor and recipient were removed because the origin of these sequences could not be assigned. Alloreactive clones required at least 2-fold expansion over unstimulated cells and minimum CFSE-low frequency of 0.002% (template counts) or 0.001% (read counts). A clone was considered mappable if detected in the sequenced pre-transplant spleen, lymph node, or MLR CFSE-low populations of the donor or recipient. The cumulative frequency of alloreactive clones was calculated as a percentage of all sequences, weighted by copy number. The table comes from immuneACCESS by way of TCRdb, which keeps in-frame sequences with V and J called. Part of the clones is missing from these tables; in studies checked, under half for an unresolved V gene and the rest for unknown reasons. D and trimming were read from the DNA, whereas the V and J calls and clone size are those reported in that table. Within this sample are roughly 120,000 clones, with around nine tenths of them counted one time only. Of the sample, about 0.2% falls within the top ten clones.

Paper-wide results and their limitations: The conclusions were limited by the relatively low number and heterogeneity of the intestinal transplant patients. In patients with donor T cell macrochimerism, the allografts had high GvH to HvG T cell clonal ratios. Early after transplant, peak levels of circulating GvH clones were found to be associated with declines in HvG clones. GvH clones were found in recipient bone marrow, and some of the GvH clones appeared earlier in ileal mucosa or blood, which is consistent with an intestinal mucosal origin.

This chain is built from TRBV28 and TRBJ2-7; confidence is insufficient to name the D gene. Sample: unstimulated CD4+ T cells sorted from spleen or lymph node cells, taken before transplant. The TCR sequence derives from a human donor who was the organ donor for an intestinal transplant. The nucleotides read TGTGCCAGCAGTTTTCCCTCGGCGGCGCTTTCCTACGAGCAGTACTTC. It specifies CASSFPSAALSYEQYF.